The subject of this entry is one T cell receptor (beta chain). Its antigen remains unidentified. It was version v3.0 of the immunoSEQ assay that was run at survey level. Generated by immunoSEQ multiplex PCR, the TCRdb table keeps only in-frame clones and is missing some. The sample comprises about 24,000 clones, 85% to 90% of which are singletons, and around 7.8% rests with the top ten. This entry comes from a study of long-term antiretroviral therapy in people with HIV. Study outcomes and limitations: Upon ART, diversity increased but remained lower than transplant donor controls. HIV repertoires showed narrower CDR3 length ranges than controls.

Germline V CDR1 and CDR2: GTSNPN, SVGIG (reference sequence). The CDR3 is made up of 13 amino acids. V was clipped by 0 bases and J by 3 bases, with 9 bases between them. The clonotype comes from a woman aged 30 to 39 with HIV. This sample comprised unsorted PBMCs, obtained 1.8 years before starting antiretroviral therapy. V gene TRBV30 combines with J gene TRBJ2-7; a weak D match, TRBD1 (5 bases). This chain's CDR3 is CAWSVGHNYEQYV. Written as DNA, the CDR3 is TGTGCCTGGAGTGTCGGACACAACTACGAGCAGTACGTC.